The source of this T cell receptor beta chain is a study of human CD8 memory T cell subsets. A UMI-labeled 5' RACE approach was the method that produced the TCR beta libraries. TCRdb reprocessed the 5' RACE reads and keeps a single row for each CDR3 protein, giving no DNA. The sample's table shows around 6,200 distinct CDR3 sequences. CD8+ T cells were isolated by negative magnetic selection. This CDR3 contains 15 residues. CDR1 and CDR2 (germline): DFQATT, SNEGSKA (reference sequence). The sample comprised CD8+ effector memory T cells (TEM) sorted from PBMCs. Subset in this sample: effector memory CD8 T cells, CCR7- CD45RO+ CD95+. The clonotype comes from a human donor in good health. The V call is TRBV20-1, the J call TRBJ2-4; checking the TCRdb D call of TRBD2 is not possible without DNA. The CDR3 region is CSARAGLAGPSIQYF.